Listed below are T cell receptor beta chains from one sample, sequenced in a study of T cells in Graves' hyperthyroidism and ophthalmopathy. In TCRdb, the multiplex PCR reads were re-called with MiXCR into one record per CDR3 protein. The table lists around 530,000 distinct CDR3 sequences, 17% of them singletons, with approximately 18% in the top ten. The specimen sequenced was blood. These receptors were taken from a woman between 18 and 29 years old with Graves' ophthalmopathy. Both conserved end residues are part of each CDR3. The order of the fields is J gene, D gene, clone size, V gene, CDR3 DNA, CDR3 protein. The D gene is left open where the match is weak. The size field is filled for only some rows; it gives once, few, many or a size class.

J: TRBJ1-2; D: NA; size: few; V: TRBV28; DNA: TGTGCCAGCAGTTCAGGGGCTCCAGGTGGCTACACCTTC; CDR3: CASSSGAPGGYTF
J: TRBJ1-6; D: NA; size: NA; V: TRBV5-4; DNA: TGTGCCGGCAGCTTGGAGGCAGGCAATTCACCCCTCCACTTT; CDR3: CAGSLEAGNSPLHF
J: TRBJ1-1; D: NA; size: many; V: TRBV14; DNA: TGTGCCAGCAGCCAAGTACCGGGACCGAACACTGAAGCTTTCTTT; CDR3: CASSQVPGPNTEAFF
J: TRBJ2-3; D: NA; size: few; V: TRBV29-1; DNA: TGCAGCGTCCTGCATAGCACAGATACGCAGTATTTT; CDR3: CSVLHSTDTQYF
J: TRBJ2-7; D: NA; size: NA; V: TRBV13; DNA: TGTGCCAGCACCCCCCGGGAGCAGGGAGCCTACGAGCAGTACTTC; CDR3: CASTPREQGAYEQYF
J: TRBJ2-1; D: NA; size: NA; V: TRBV6-5; DNA: TGTGCCAGCAGTTACTCGCGAGGAACCGGTGAGCAGTTCTTC; CDR3: CASSYSRGTGEQFF
J: TRBJ2-7; D: TRBD2; size: many; V: TRBV7-2; DNA: TGTGCCAGCAGCGGGACTACAAGCTCCTACGAGCAGTACTTC; CDR3: CASSGTTSSYEQYF
J: TRBJ2-3; D: NA; size: many; V: TRBV5-1; DNA: TGCGCCAGCAGCCCTCAGGCCGATACGCAGTATTTT; CDR3: CASSPQADTQYF
J: TRBJ2-7; D: NA; size: many; V: TRBV6-1; DNA: TGTGCCAGCACAAACTACGAGCAGTACTTC; CDR3: CASTNYEQYF
J: TRBJ1-4; D: NA; size: few; V: TRBV7-8; DNA: TGTGCCAGCAGCCTAGGCGGCAGCATGGGCGTGGAAAAACTGTTTTTT; CDR3: CASSLGGSMGVEKLFF
J: TRBJ1-4; D: TRBD1; size: few; V: TRBV19; DNA: TGTGCCAGTAGTCCGGGGACAGCCTTTAATGAAAAACTGTTTTTT; CDR3: CASSPGTAFNEKLFF
J: TRBJ2-3; D: NA; size: many; V: TRBV20-1; DNA: TGCAGTGCTCCCCGGGACACCACAGATACGCAGTATTTT; CDR3: CSAPRDTTDTQYF